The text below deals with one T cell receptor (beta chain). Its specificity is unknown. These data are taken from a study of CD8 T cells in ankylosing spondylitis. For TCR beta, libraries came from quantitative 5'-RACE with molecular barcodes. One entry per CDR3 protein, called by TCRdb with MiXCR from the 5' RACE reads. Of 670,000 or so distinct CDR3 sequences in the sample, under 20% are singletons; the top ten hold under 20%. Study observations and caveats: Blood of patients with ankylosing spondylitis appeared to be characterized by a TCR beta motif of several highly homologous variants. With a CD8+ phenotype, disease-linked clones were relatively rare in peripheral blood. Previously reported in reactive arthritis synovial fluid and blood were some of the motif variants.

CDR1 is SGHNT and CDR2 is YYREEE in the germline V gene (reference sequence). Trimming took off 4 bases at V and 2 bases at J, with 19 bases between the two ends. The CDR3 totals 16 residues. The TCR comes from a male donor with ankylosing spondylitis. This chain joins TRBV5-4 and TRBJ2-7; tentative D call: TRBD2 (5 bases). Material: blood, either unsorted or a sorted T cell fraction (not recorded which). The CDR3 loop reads CASSPTDPRRTYEQYF. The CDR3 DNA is TGTGCCAGCAGCCCCACCGACCCGCGGAGGACCTACGAGCAGTACTTC.